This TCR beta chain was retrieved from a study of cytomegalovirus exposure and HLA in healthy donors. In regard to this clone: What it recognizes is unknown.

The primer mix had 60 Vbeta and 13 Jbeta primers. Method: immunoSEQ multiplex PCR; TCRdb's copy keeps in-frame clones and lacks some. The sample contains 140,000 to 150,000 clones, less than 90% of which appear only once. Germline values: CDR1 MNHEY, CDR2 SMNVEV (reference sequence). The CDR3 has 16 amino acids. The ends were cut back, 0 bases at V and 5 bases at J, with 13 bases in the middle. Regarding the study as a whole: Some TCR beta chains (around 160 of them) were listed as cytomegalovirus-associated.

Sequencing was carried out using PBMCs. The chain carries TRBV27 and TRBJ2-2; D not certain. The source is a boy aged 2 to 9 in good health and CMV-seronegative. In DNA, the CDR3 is TGTGCCAGCAGTTTATCGTACGCAGGCAGGACCGGGGAGCTGTTTTTT. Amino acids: CASSLSYAGRTGELFF.